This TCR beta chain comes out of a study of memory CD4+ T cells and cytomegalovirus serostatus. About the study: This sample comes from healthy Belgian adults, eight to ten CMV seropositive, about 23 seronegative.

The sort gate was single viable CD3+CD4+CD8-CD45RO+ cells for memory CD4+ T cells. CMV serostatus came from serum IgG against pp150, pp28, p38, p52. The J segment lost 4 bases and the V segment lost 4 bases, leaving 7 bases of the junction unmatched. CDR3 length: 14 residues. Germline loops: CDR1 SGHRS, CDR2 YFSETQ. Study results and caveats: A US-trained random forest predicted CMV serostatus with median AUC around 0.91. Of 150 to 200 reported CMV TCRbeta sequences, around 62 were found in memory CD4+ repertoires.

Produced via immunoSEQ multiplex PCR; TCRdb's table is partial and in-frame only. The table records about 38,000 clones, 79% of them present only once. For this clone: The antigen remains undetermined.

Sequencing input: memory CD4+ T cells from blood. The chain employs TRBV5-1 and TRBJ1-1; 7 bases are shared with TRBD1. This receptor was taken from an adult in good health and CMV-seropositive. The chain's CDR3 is CASSPRQGSTEAFF. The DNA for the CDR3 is TGCGCCAGCAGCCCTAGACAGGGATCCACTGAAGCTTTCTTT.